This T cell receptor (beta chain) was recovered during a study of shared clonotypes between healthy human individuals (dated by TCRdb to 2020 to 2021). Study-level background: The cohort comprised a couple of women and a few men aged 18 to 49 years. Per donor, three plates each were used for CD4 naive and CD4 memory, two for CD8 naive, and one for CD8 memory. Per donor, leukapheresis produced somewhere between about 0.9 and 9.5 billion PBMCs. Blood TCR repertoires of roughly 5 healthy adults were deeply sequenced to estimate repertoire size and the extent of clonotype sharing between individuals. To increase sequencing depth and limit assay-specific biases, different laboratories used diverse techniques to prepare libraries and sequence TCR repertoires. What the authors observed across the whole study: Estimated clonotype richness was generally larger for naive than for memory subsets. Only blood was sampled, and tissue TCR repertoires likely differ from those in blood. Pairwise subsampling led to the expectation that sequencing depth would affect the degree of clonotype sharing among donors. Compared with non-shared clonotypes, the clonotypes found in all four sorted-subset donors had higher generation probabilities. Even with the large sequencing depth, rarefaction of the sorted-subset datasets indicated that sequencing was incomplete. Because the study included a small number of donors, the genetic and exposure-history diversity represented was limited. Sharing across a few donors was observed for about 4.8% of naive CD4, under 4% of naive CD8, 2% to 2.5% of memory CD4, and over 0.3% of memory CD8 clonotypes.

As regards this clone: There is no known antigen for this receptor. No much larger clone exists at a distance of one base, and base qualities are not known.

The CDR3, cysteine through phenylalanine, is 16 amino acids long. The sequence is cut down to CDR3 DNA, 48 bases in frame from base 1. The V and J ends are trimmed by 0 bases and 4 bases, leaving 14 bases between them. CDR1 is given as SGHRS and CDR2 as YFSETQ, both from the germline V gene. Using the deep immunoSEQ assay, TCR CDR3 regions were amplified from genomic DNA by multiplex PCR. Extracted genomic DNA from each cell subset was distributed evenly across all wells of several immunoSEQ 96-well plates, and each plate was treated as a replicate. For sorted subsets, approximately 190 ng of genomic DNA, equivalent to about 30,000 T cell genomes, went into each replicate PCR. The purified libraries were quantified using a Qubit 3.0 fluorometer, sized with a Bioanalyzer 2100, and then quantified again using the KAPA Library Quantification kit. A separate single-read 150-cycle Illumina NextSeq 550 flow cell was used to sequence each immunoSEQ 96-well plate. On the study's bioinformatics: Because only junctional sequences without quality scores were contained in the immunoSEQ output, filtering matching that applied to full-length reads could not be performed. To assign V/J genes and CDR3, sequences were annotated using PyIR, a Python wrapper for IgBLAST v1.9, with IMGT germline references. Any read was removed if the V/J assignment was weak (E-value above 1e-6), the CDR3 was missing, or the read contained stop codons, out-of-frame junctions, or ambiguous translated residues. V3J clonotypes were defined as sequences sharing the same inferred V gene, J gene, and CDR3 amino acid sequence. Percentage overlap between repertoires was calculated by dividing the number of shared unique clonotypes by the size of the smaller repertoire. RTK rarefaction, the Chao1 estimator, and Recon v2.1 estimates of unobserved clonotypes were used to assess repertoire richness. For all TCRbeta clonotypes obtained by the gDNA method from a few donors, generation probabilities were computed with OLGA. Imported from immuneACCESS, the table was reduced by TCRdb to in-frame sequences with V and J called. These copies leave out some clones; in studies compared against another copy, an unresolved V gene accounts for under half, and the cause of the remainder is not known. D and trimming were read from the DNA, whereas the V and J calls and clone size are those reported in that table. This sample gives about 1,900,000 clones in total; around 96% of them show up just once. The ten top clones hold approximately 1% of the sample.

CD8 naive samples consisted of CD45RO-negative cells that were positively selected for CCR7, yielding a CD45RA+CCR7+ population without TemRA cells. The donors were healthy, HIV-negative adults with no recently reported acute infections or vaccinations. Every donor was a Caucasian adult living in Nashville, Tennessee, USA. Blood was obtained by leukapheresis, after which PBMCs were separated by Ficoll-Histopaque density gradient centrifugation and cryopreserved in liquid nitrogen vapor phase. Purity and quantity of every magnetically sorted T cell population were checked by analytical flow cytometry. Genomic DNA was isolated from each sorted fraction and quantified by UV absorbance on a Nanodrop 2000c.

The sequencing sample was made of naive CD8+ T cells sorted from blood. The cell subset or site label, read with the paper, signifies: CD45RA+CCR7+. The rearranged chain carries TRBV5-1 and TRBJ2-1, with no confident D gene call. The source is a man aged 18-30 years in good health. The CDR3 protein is CASSLELPMPYNEQFF. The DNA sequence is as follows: TGCGCCAGCAGCTTGGAACTACCGATGCCTTACAATGAGCAGTTCTTC.